This T cell receptor (beta chain) originates from a study of blood T cell repertoires in COVID-19. V gave up 7 bases and J gave up 2 bases; unmatched junction bases: 3. In germline, CDR1 is MDHEN, CDR2 SYDVKM. The CDR3 extends over 15 amino acids. Per the authors' pipeline: Researchers report that nucleated cell counts were estimated from reference gene primer amplification. Produced via immunoSEQ multiplex PCR; TCRdb's table is partial and in-frame only. V and J calls and clone size follow that table, whereas D and trimming were derived from the DNA. The sample has roughly 97,000 clones; 87% are singletons.

This receptor was identified in a man in his fifties or sixties with acute or convalescent COVID-19. This sequence joins TRBV28 and TRBJ2-1; 12 bases agree with TRBD1. The sequenced sample consisted of peripheral blood. CDR3 nucleotides: TGTGCCAGCAAGGGGACAGGGGGCGCCTACAATGAGCAGTTCTTC. It encodes CASKGTGGAYNEQFF.